The rows below give T cell receptor beta chains drawn from one sample of a study of blood T cell repertoires in COVID-19. Clones were sequenced by immunoSEQ multiplex PCR, and TCRdb holds only the in-frame ones, with some missing. The data contain 310,000 or so clones, 89% of them singletons. Sequencing was performed on peripheral blood. Receptors were obtained from a man aged 18 to 30 who had recovered from COVID-19. The CDR3 runs from the conserved cysteine through the conserved F or W. Each record gives: J gene, V gene, D gene, clone size, CDR3 protein, CDR3 DNA. D genes are given only for firm matches. The size field is filled for only some rows; it gives once, few, many or a size class.

TRBJ2-7 | TRBV18 | TRBD1 | NA | CASSPRDSSYEQYF | TGTGCCAGCTCACCAAGGGACAGCTCCTACGAGCAGTACTTC
TRBJ2-7 | TRBV6-1 | NA | NA | CASSETVRYEQYF | TGTGCCAGCAGTGAAACGGTGAGGTACGAGCAGTACTTC
TRBJ1-1 | TRBV30 | NA | NA | CAWSSGSEAFF | TGTGCCTGGAGCTCAGGGTCTGAAGCTTTCTTT
TRBJ2-2 | TRBV3-1/TRBV3-2 | NA | few | CASSRGFRGWSGELFF | TGTGCCAGCAGCCGAGGCTTTAGAGGGTGGTCCGGGGAGCTGTTTTTT
TRBJ1-1 | TRBV9 | TRBD1 | once | CASSRDRVEAFF | TGTGCCAGCAGCCGGGACAGGGTTGAAGCTTTCTTT
TRBJ1-3 | TRBV4-3 | TRBD1 | NA | CASSRDRDEVIEYF | TGCGCCAGCAGCCGGGACAGGGATGAGGTGATCGAATATTTT
TRBJ1-1 | TRBV28 | TRBD1 | NA | CASSTDRDTEAFF | TGTGCCAGCAGCACGGACAGGGACACTGAAGCTTTCTTT
TRBJ2-7 | TRBV11-3 | TRBD1 | once | CASSLDRGTHEQYF | TGTGCCAGCAGCCTAGACAGGGGTACCCACGAGCAGTACTTC
TRBJ2-3 | TRBV3-1/TRBV3-2 | TRBD2 | once | CASSQLPGLVGDTQYF | TGTGCCAGCAGCCAACTACCGGGACTAGTGGGGGATACGCAGTATTTT
TRBJ2-7 | TRBV6-2/TRBV6-3 | TRBD2 | NA | CASSYTAGTSGGASYEQYF | TGTGCCAGCAGTTACACAGCCGGGACTAGCGGGGGTGCTTCCTACGAGCAGTACTTC
TRBJ2-7 | TRBV5-6 | TRBD2 | NA | CASSIGLGLADSYEQYF | TGTGCCAGCAGCATTGGACTGGGACTAGCGGACTCCTACGAGCAGTACTTC
TRBJ1-1 | TRBV10-3 | TRBD1 | few | CATAGQGITEAFF | TGTGCCACCGCGGGACAGGGGATCACTGAAGCTTTCTTT
TRBJ1-1 | TRBV9 | TRBD1 | NA | CASTLGDRRDTEAFF | TGTGCCAGCACTTTGGGGGACAGAAGAGACACTGAAGCTTTCTTT
TRBJ1-3 | TRBV4-2 | NA | NA | CASSQEQGNTIYF | TGTGCCAGCAGCCAAGAACAGGGAAACACCATATATTTT
TRBJ2-7 | TRBV27 | NA | NA | CASSPNSLPYEQYF | TGTGCCAGCAGTCCGAACAGTCTTCCCTACGAGCAGTACTTC
TRBJ2-3 | TRBV5-4 | TRBD1 | NA | CASSLNRGLEADTQYF | TGTGCCAGCAGCCTAAACAGGGGGCTTGAGGCAGATACGCAGTATTTT
TRBJ2-1 | TRBV9 | TRBD2 | once | CASSVALAGPSRNEQFF | TGTGCCAGCAGCGTAGCACTAGCGGGGCCTTCGCGAAATGAGCAGTTCTTC
TRBJ2-1 | TRBV5-1 | TRBD1 | NA | CASSPPDRGLDEQFF | TGCGCCAGCAGCCCCCCGGACAGGGGGCTTGATGAGCAGTTCTTC
TRBJ2-1 | TRBV18 | NA | NA | CASSPSQGNEQFF | TGTGCCAGCTCACCGTCCCAGGGCAATGAGCAGTTCTTC
TRBJ2-3 | TRBV24-1 | NA | NA | CATSDSDRAGTDTQYF | TGTGCCACCAGTGATTCCGACAGGGCGGGGACAGATACGCAGTATTTT
TRBJ1-1 | TRBV11-2 | TRBD1 | NA | CASSPDRSVEAFF | TGTGCCAGCAGCCCGGACAGGTCGGTTGAAGCTTTCTTT
TRBJ2-2 | TRBV5-1 | NA | NA | CASSLDYNTGELFF | TGCGCCAGCAGCTTGGACTACAACACCGGGGAGCTGTTTTTT
TRBJ2-7 | TRBV11-3 | TRBD1 | NA | CASSLRGTGSYEQYF | TGTGCCAGCAGCTTAAGGGGGACAGGGAGCTACGAGCAGTACTTC
TRBJ2-2 | TRBV7-8 | NA | NA | CASSLNRTRARNTGELFF | TGTGCCAGCAGCTTGAACCGGACAAGGGCGAGGAACACCGGGGAGCTGTTTTTT
TRBJ2-7 | TRBV4-1 | TRBD1 | NA | CASSQSGTGAYEQYF | TGCGCCAGCAGCCAATCCGGGACAGGGGCCTACGAGCAGTACTTC
TRBJ1-2 | TRBV29-1 | TRBD1 | medium-sized | CSSSVSGQGAGGYTF | TGCAGCAGTTCGGTATCGGGACAGGGGGCGGGGGGCTACACCTTC
TRBJ2-7 | TRBV2 | TRBD2 | NA | CASKSGAAYEQYF | TGTGCCAGCAAAAGCGGGGCCGCCTACGAGCAGTACTTC
TRBJ2-1 | TRBV6-2/TRBV6-3 | NA | NA | CASSYSKLEGANNEQFF | TGTGCCAGCAGTTACTCGAAATTGGAGGGGGCGAACAATGAGCAGTTCTTC
TRBJ1-2 | TRBV4-1 | NA | many | CASNSAPEGGKNYGYTF | TGCGCCAGCAACTCCGCACCGGAAGGGGGAAAGAACTATGGCTACACCTTC
TRBJ1-5 | TRBV4-2 | NA | NA | CASSPGIQTQPQHF | TGTGCCAGCAGCCCCGGGATCCAAACTCAGCCCCAGCATTTT
TRBJ2-1 | TRBV6-5 | TRBD1 | NA | CASRRDRAGGNEQFF | TGTGCCAGCAGGCGAGACAGGGCGGGCGGCAATGAGCAGTTCTTC
TRBJ2-6 | TRBV9 | NA | NA | CASSRGGFSGANVLTF | TGTGCCAGCAGCAGAGGGGGATTCTCTGGGGCCAACGTCCTGACTTTC
TRBJ2-7 | TRBV3-1/TRBV3-2 | TRBD2 | NA | CASSLPGTSGSGEQYF | TGTGCCAGCAGCCTTCCCGGGACTAGCGGGAGTGGCGAGCAGTACTTC
TRBJ2-7 | TRBV4-1 | NA | NA | CASSQLANSGRTYEQYF | TGCGCCAGCAGCCAACTTGCGAACTCAGGGCGCACCTACGAGCAGTACTTC
TRBJ2-3 | TRBV6-2/TRBV6-3 | TRBD2 | NA | CASSYLRGGAGDTQYF | TGTGCCAGCAGTTATTTGCGCGGGGGGGCAGGAGATACGCAGTATTTT
TRBJ1-1 | TRBV2 | TRBD1 | NA | CASVYGTASNTEAFF | TGTGCCAGCGTTTATGGGACAGCGTCGAACACTGAAGCTTTCTTT
TRBJ1-2 | TRBV7-9 | TRBD1 | NA | CASSSKGAPNYGYTF | TGTGCCAGCAGCTCAAAGGGGGCGCCTAACTATGGCTACACCTTC
TRBJ1-2 | TRBV3-1/TRBV3-2 | TRBD1 | NA | CASSQETGASGYTF | TGTGCCAGCAGCCAAGAGACAGGGGCGAGCGGCTACACCTTC
TRBJ2-7 | TRBV5-4 | TRBD2 | NA | CASSYQLAGDYEQYF | TGTGCCAGCAGCTACCAGCTAGCGGGAGACTACGAGCAGTACTTC
TRBJ2-2 | TRBV7-8 | TRBD2 | NA | CASSLTGGVTGELFF | TGTGCCAGCAGCTTAACCGGGGGGGTCACCGGGGAGCTGTTTTTT
TRBJ2-1 | TRBV4-2 | TRBD2 | NA | CASSQTSGGLFNEQFF | TGTGCCAGCAGCCAGACTAGCGGGGGCCTCTTTAATGAGCAGTTCTTC
TRBJ1-1 | TRBV5-1 | TRBD1 | NA | CASSLAGTGVAFF | TGCGCCAGCAGCTTGGCCGGGACAGGGGTAGCTTTCTTT
TRBJ1-6 | TRBV6-5 | NA | NA | CASSYEIQVNNSPLHF | TGTGCCAGCAGTTACGAGATACAGGTCAATAATTCACCCCTCCACTTT
TRBJ1-2 | TRBV6-4 | TRBD1 | NA | CASRSGQGGVGYTF | TGTGCCAGCAGATCGGGACAGGGAGGTGTTGGCTACACCTTC
TRBJ1-1 | TRBV6-2/TRBV6-3 | TRBD1 | NA | CASSSSGGRDTEAFF | TGTGCCAGCAGTTCTTCAGGGGGACGGGACACTGAAGCTTTCTTT
TRBJ1-1 | TRBV30 | NA | NA | CAWARDMLQNTEAFF | TGTGCCTGGGCCCGAGACATGCTACAGAACACTGAAGCTTTCTTT
TRBJ2-5 | TRBV18 | TRBD1 | NA | CASSHKGTGVQETQYF | TGTGCCAGCTCCCATAAAGGGACAGGGGTCCAAGAGACCCAGTACTTC
TRBJ1-2 | TRBV6-2/TRBV6-3 | TRBD1 | NA | CASSLTGRADGYTF | TGTGCCAGCAGTCTGACAGGGCGTGCGGATGGCTACACCTTC
TRBJ2-7 | TRBV4-2 | TRBD1 | NA | CASSHRIRQGSSYEQYF | TGTGCCAGCAGCCATCGAATCCGACAGGGTAGCTCCTACGAGCAGTACTTC
TRBJ1-1 | TRBV27 | NA | few | CASRVHGDYTEAFF | TGTGCCAGCAGAGTACACGGGGACTACACTGAAGCTTTCTTT
TRBJ2-6 | TRBV5-4 | NA | NA | CASSSQEFSGANVLTF | TGTGCCAGCAGCTCGCAGGAATTCTCTGGGGCCAACGTCCTGACTTTC
TRBJ1-2 | TRBV18 | TRBD1 | NA | CASSVTGEANYGYTF | TGTGCCAGCTCTGTTACAGGGGAAGCTAACTATGGCTACACCTTC
TRBJ2-1 | TRBV24-1 | TRBD2 | NA | CATSDPRSGGQLNEQFF | TGTGCCACCAGTGATCCCCGGAGCGGGGGGCAATTGAATGAGCAGTTCTTC
TRBJ1-5 | TRBV4-1 | TRBD1 | NA | CASSQVYRDSFNQPQHF | TGCGCCAGCAGCCAAGTTTACCGGGACAGTTTCAATCAGCCCCAGCATTTT
TRBJ2-1 | TRBV5-7 | TRBD2 | NA | CASSRRLAGGFEQFF | TGTGCCAGCAGCCGGAGACTAGCGGGAGGGTTTGAGCAGTTCTTC
TRBJ2-1 | TRBV5-1 | NA | NA | CASSVLRANEQFF | TGCGCCAGCAGCGTCTTGCGAGCCAATGAGCAGTTCTTC
TRBJ2-3 | TRBV7-2 | NA | NA | CASSLFPSLLTDTQYF | TGTGCCAGCAGCTTATTTCCTAGTCTGCTCACAGATACGCAGTATTTT